This T cell receptor (beta chain) came from a study of blood T cell repertoires in COVID-19. Using immunoSEQ multiplex PCR, the repertoire was profiled, and TCRdb retains in-frame clones only, with some absent. Of approximately 240,000 clones listed, around four fifths are singletons. This clone was detected only a few times. Per the germline V gene, CDR1 is ENHRY and CDR2 is SYGVKD. The J segment lost 0 bases and the V segment lost 7 bases, leaving 3 bases of the junction unmatched. This CDR3 contains 14 residues. Sequenced: peripheral blood. This TCR was sampled from a man aged 45 to 65 with acute or convalescent COVID-19. The rearrangement uses TRBV10-3 and TRBJ1-5; 7 nucleotides match TRBD1. The CDR3 here is CAINDRASNQPQHF. The CDR3 DNA is TGTGCCATCAATGACAGGGCTAGCAATCAGCCCCAGCATTTT.